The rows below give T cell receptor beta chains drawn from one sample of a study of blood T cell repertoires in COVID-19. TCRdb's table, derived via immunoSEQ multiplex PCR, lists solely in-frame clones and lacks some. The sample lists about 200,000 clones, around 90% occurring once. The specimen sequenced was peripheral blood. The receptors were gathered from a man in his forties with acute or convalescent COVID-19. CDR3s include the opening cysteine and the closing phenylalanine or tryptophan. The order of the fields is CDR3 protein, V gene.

cdr3_aa: CASSLFRDGYTF; v_call: TRBV7-2
cdr3_aa: CASSLFTGGRNEQFF; v_call: TRBV5-6
cdr3_aa: CASSFEGDMNTEAFF; v_call: TRBV7-9
cdr3_aa: CASSQDPRGIYEKLFF; v_call: TRBV4-2
cdr3_aa: CASSLRQGGTDTQYF; v_call: TRBV7-8
cdr3_aa: CASSATGGWTGELFF; v_call: TRBV10-2
cdr3_aa: CASSGTTLRDTQYF; v_call: TRBV5-4
cdr3_aa: CASSQDPNPKRGGYTF; v_call: TRBV4-3
cdr3_aa: CASSVSPSRGAAQYEQYF; v_call: TRBV9
cdr3_aa: CASSLAFGGTVSYEQYF; v_call: TRBV7-2
cdr3_aa: CSVEIFDRGRVTEAFF; v_call: TRBV29-1
cdr3_aa: CASSEPGTGLWGYGYTF; v_call: TRBV10-1
cdr3_aa: CASSPGVNEQYF; v_call: TRBV18
cdr3_aa: CASSEIGTGNSPLHF; v_call: TRBV6-1
cdr3_aa: CASSLGQGVLNSPLHF; v_call: TRBV5-1
cdr3_aa: CASSQGLAQGNYGYTF; v_call: TRBV4-3
cdr3_aa: CASTTGGGEKLFF; v_call: TRBV12-3/TRBV12-4
cdr3_aa: CASSLQILNTEAFF; v_call: TRBV7-2
cdr3_aa: CATSDMDPSGGANVLTF; v_call: TRBV24-1
cdr3_aa: CASSLGRVAGGVDEQYF; v_call: TRBV11-2
cdr3_aa: CANGQGETGELFF; v_call: TRBV10-3
cdr3_aa: CASSPAGPTYNEQFF; v_call: TRBV7-2
cdr3_aa: CASSLIPDRGYEQYF; v_call: TRBV6-2/TRBV6-3
cdr3_aa: CASSSHQGGIPYEQYF; v_call: TRBV9
cdr3_aa: CASSRSREQETQYF; v_call: TRBV28
cdr3_aa: CASSSRDTLVHEQFF; v_call: TRBV7-3
cdr3_aa: CASSVEPGQNYGYTF; v_call: TRBV9
cdr3_aa: CASSGTDEQYF; v_call: TRBV7-9
cdr3_aa: CAGLAGGLLDTQYF; v_call: TRBV6-5
cdr3_aa: CASSFSGSYEQYF; v_call: TRBV7-2
cdr3_aa: CASSLDRGRETQYF; v_call: TRBV7-2
cdr3_aa: CASSFAGRTDTQYF; v_call: TRBV7-9
cdr3_aa: CASSLAGGRGTGELFF; v_call: TRBV5-6
cdr3_aa: CASSFGELYEQYF; v_call: TRBV13
cdr3_aa: CASSPRVQPQHF; v_call: TRBV10-2
cdr3_aa: CASSVGLRSGSGELFF; v_call: TRBV5-4
cdr3_aa: CASSTVAYNSPLHF; v_call: TRBV5-4
cdr3_aa: CASSFGQIRGYTF; v_call: TRBV5-4
cdr3_aa: CASSFLSDRGLNTEAFF; v_call: TRBV28
cdr3_aa: CASSRGWGYSYEQYF; v_call: TRBV6-5
cdr3_aa: CASSLASPGNQPQHF; v_call: TRBV7-2
cdr3_aa: CASSQSGASQYF; v_call: TRBV3-1/TRBV3-2
cdr3_aa: CASSYQRGGTDTQYF; v_call: TRBV6-5
cdr3_aa: CASSLLRGGADTQYF; v_call: TRBV6-2/TRBV6-3
cdr3_aa: CASSKRKNYEQYF; v_call: TRBV6-5
cdr3_aa: CASKTGEGRGYGYTF; v_call: TRBV19
cdr3_aa: CASSTGQGIHEQFF; v_call: TRBV6-2/TRBV6-3
cdr3_aa: CAISPNQETQYF; v_call: TRBV10-3
cdr3_aa: CASSATSPMETGELFF; v_call: TRBV7-9